These 9 T cell receptor beta chains were sequenced from one sample in a study of regulatory T cells in long-lasting Graves disease. CDR3 regions were amplified by Arm-PCR using iRepertoire HTBI primers to build TCR beta libraries. MiXCR, run by TCRdb on the multiplex PCR reads, gives a single entry per CDR3 protein. Among a few hundred thousand distinct CDR3 sequences, roughly 14% were seen once, and the ten largest hold 10%. The time point here: newly diagnosed GD, antithyroid drugs for less than 3 months. RNA extracted from PBMCs served as the sequencing template. This same sample was also part of a study on T cells in Graves' hyperthyroidism and ophthalmopathy.

The sequencing here drew on peripheral blood mononuclear cells (PBMCs), taken at new diagnosis, from a patient treated with antithyroid drugs. These receptors originate from a man aged 25-45 years with Graves disease.

This clonotype was seen only a few times. The V call is TRBV10-3, the J call TRBJ2-1, with D possibly matching TRBD2 (7 bases). The CDR3 extends over 14 amino acids. The ends were cut back, 2 bases at V and 10 bases at J, with 15 bases in the middle. The germline CDR1 and CDR2 sequences are ENHRY and SYGVKD. The CDR3 loop reads CAISEPYGGREQFF. CDR3 sequence (DNA): TGTGCCATCAGTGAGCCTTACGGGGGGCGGGAGCAGTTCTTC.

Comment on this clonotype: Given a much more abundant clone one base away, this may be a read error. The gene calls are TRBV19 and TRBJ2-2, with D unresolved. Deletions cut 6 bases from V and 1 base from J, with 9 bases between. There are 14 residues in the CDR3. CDR1 LNHDA and CDR2 SQIVND come from the germline V gene (reference sequence). CDR3 sequence (DNA): TGTGCCAGTAGGTCGCAGGTGAACACCGGGGAGCTGTTTTTT. Translation: CASRSQVNTGELFF.

This clonotype has a count of ten or more. This chain connects TRBV7-2 to TRBJ2-3; 8 bases fit TRBD1. CDR1 is SGHTA and CDR2 is FQGNSA in the germline V gene. The CDR3 runs to 13 residues. The trim removed 7 bases at V and 5 bases at J, leaving 5 bases unmatched. The CDR3 region is CASIQQGGDTQYF. DNA of the CDR3: TGTGCCAGCATACAACAGGGGGGAGATACGCAGTATTTT.

This clonotype was picked up many times. The chain has TRBV6-1 and TRBJ1-5, with D tentatively TRBD1 (6 bases). V lost 6 bases and J 7 bases, leaving 19 bases between the germline ends. CDR1 and CDR2 (germline): MNHNS, SASEGT. This CDR3 has 15 amino acids. CDR3 nucleotide sequence: TGTGCCAGCAGCTCGGGACAACCTGGCCAACAGCCCCAGCATTTT. It translates to CASSSGQPGQQPQHF.

This clonotype was counted ten times or more. This sequence joins TRBV7-2 and TRBJ1-4; D may be TRBD1 (5 bases). Germline CDR1 and CDR2: SGHTA and FQGNSA. The CDR3 length is 17 residues. Deletions cut 1 base from V and 1 base from J, with 13 bases between. The CDR3 sequence: CASSLVSGALTNEKLFF. In nucleotides, the CDR3 is TGTGCCAGCAGCTTAGTGAGCGGGGCCCTAACTAATGAAAAACTGTTTTTT. Looking up the rest from reference TRBV7-2 and TRBJ1-4 gives the full variable domain: GAGVSQSPSNKVTEKGKDVELRCDPISGHTALYWYRQSLGQGLEFLIYFQGNSAPDKSGLPSDRFSAERTGGSVSTLTIQRTQQEDSAVYLCASSLVSGALTNEKLFFGSGTQLSVL.

This clonotype has a count of ten or more. The chain employs TRBV11-2 and TRBJ1-2, with D possibly TRBD1 on 5 matching bases. Germline V CDR1 and CDR2: SGHAT, FQNNGV. The CDR3 has 15 residues. V was clipped by 4 bases and J by 8 bases, with 20 bases between them. The CDR3 protein is CASSWSAGAAGGYTF. The CDR3 coding sequence is TGTGCCAGCAGCTGGTCGGCCGGGGCGGCCGGGGGCTACACCTTC.

This clonotype was seen repeatedly, ten times or more. V is TRBV20-1 and J is TRBJ2-3; TRBD1 or TRBD2 may be the D gene (6 bases each). Trimming took 6 bases from V and 4 from J, leaving 17 bases between them. The CDR3 extends over 14 amino acids. Germline CDR1 is DFQATT and CDR2 is SNEGSKA (reference sequence). The CDR3 DNA follows: TGCAGTGCAGGGGGGAGCGGAGGGCCAGATACGCAGTATTTT. Its protein product is CSAGGSGGPDTQYF.

The V gene is TRBV20-1, the J gene TRBJ2-1, with D perhaps TRBD1 (6 bases). The CDR3 runs to 14 residues. Germline CDR1 is DFQATT and CDR2 is SNEGSKA (reference sequence). Trimming left V 6 bases short and J 2 bases short, with 14 bases between. The CDR3 spells CSAKTGTPYNEQFF. The CDR3 coding sequence is TGCAGTGCAAAAACAGGGACCCCCTACAATGAGCAGTTCTTC.

The table lists this clonotype with many counts. The rearrangement links TRBV27 to TRBJ2-7; 7 positions match TRBD2. CDR3 length equals 15 residues. Germline CDR1 is MNHEY and CDR2 is SMNVEV (reference sequence). With V trimmed by 6 bases and J by 0 bases, 8 bases remained unmatched. CDR3 in amino acids: CASSPEGGSSYEQYF. The CDR3 region has the DNA TGTGCCAGCAGCCCCGAGGGCGGGAGCTCCTACGAGCAGTACTTC.